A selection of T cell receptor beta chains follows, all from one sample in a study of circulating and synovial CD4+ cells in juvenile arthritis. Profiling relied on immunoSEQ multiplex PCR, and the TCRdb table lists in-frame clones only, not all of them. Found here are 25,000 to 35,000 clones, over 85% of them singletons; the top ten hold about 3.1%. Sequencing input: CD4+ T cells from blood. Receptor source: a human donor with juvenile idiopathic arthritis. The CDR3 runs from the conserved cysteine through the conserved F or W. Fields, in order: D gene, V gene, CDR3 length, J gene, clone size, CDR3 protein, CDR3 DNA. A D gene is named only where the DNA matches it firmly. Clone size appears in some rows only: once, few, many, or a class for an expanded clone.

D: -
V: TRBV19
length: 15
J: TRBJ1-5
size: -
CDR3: CASTVGQGQGQHQHF
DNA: TGTGCCAGTACCGTGGGCCAAGGGCAGGGGCAGCACCAGCATTTT

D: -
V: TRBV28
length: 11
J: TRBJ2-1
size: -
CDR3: CASLDQNEQFF
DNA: TGTGCCAGCCTAGACCAGAATGAGCAGTTCTTC

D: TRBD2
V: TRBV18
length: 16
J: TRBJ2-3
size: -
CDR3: CASSPRAGIRTDTQYF
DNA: TGTGCCAGCTCACCGCGAGCGGGGATCCGCACAGATACGCAGTATTTT

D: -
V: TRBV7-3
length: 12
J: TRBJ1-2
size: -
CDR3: CASSLEGYGYTF
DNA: TGTGCCAGCAGCCTGGAGGGGTATGGCTACACCTTC

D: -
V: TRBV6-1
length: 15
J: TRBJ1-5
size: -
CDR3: CASSDQGGSNQPQHF
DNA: TGTGCCAGCAGTGACCAAGGGGGTAGCAATCAGCCCCAGCATTTT

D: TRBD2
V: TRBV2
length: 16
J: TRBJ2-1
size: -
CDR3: CASSEVRLAVYNEQFF
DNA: TGTGCCAGCAGTGAAGTCCGACTAGCCGTCTACAATGAGCAGTTCTTC

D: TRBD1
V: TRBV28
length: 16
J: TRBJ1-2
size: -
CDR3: CASSLKGQGAYYGYTF
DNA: TGTGCCAGCAGTTTAAAGGGACAGGGGGCTTACTATGGCTACACCTTC

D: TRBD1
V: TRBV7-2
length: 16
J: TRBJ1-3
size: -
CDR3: CASSPGTGAGGNTIYF
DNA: TGTGCCAGCAGCCCGGGAACAGGGGCTGGGGGAAACACCATATATTTT

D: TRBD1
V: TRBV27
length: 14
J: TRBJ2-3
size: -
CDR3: CASSSGQGIDTQYF
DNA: TGTGCCAGCAGTTCGGGACAGGGTATTGATACGCAGTATTTT

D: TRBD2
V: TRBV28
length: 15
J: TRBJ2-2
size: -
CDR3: CASSWRLAGTGELFF
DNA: TGTGCCAGCAGTTGGAGACTAGCGGGCACCGGGGAGCTGTTTTTT

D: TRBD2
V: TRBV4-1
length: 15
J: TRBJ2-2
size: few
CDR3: CASSLGLAGSGELFF
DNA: TGCGCCAGCAGCCTGGGACTAGCGGGATCCGGGGAGCTGTTTTTT

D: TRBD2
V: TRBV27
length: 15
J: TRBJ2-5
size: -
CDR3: CASSWVAGGGETQYF
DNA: TGTGCCAGCAGTTGGGTAGCGGGAGGTGGGGAGACCCAGTACTTC

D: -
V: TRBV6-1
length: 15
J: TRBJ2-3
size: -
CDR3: CASSGAGAKPDTQYF
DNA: TGTGCCAGCAGTGGGGCGGGGGCCAAACCAGATACGCAGTATTTT

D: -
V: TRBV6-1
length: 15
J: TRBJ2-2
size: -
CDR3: CASRLDRLNTGELFF
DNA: TGTGCCAGCAGACTGGACAGATTAAACACCGGGGAGCTGTTTTTT

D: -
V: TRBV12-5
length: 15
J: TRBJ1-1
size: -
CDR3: CASVGERGMNTEAFF
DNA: TGTGCTAGTGTGGGTGAAAGGGGGATGAACACTGAAGCTTTCTTT

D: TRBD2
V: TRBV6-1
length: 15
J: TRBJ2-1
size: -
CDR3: CASSARLAGYNEQFF
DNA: TGTGCCAGCAGTGCAAGACTAGCGGGCTACAATGAGCAGTTCTTC

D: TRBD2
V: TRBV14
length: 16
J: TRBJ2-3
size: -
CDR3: CASSRGGPFFTDTQYF
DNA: TGTGCCAGCAGCCGGGGGGGACCTTTCTTCACAGATACGCAGTATTTT

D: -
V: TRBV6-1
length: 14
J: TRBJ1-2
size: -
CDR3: CASSEGPANYGYTF
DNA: TGTGCCAGCAGTGAAGGTCCAGCTAACTATGGCTACACCTTC

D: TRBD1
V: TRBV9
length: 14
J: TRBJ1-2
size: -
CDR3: CASSGTGQDMGYTF
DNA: TGTGCCAGCAGCGGAACGGGACAGGACATGGGCTACACCTTC

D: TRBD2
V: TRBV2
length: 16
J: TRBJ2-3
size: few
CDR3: CASSPTSGRALDTQYF
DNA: TGTGCCAGCAGCCCGACTAGCGGGAGGGCCCTAGATACGCAGTATTTT

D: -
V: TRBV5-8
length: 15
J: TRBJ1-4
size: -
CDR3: CASSLKGAGNEKLFF
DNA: TGTGCCAGCAGCCTAAAGGGTGCAGGGAATGAAAAACTGTTTTTT

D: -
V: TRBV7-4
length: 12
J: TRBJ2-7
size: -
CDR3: CASSHIPYEQYF
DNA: TGTGCCAGCAGCCACATTCCATACGAGCAGTACTTC

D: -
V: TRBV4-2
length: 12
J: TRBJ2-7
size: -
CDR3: CASSQEPGEQYF
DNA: TGTGCCAGCAGCCAAGAACCAGGAGAGCAGTACTTC

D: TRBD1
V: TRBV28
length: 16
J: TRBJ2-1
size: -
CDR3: CASSRRTGGFYNEQFF
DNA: TGTGCCAGCAGCCGCCGGACAGGGGGATTCTACAATGAGCAGTTCTTC

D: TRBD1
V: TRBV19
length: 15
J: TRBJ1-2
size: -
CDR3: CASSTDRGRLYGYTF
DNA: TGTGCCAGTAGTACCGACAGGGGTCGACTCTATGGCTACACCTTC

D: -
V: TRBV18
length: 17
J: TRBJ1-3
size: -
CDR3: CASSPPNQGLIGNTIYF
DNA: TGTGCCAGCTCACCACCGAATCAGGGGCTGATTGGAAACACCATATATTTT

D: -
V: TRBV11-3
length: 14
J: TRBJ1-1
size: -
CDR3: CASSLDAGDTEAFF
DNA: TGTGCCAGCAGCTTAGACGCGGGTGACACTGAAGCTTTCTTT

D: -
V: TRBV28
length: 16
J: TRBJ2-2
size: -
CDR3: CASSLTGWGNTGELFF
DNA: TGTGCCAGCAGCCTCACAGGGTGGGGTAACACCGGGGAGCTGTTTTTT

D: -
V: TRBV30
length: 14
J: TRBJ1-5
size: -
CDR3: CAWRQTGFNQPQHF
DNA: TGTGCCTGGAGACAAACAGGGTTCAATCAGCCCCAGCATTTT

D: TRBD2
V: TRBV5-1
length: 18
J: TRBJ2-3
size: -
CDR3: CASSHGTSGRPSTDTQYF
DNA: TGCGCCAGCAGCCACGGGACTAGCGGGAGGCCTAGCACAGATACGCAGTATTTT

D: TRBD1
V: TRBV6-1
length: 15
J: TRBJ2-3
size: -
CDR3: CASSSGTGRTDTQYF
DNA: TGTGCCAGCAGTTCCGGGACAGGGAGGACAGATACGCAGTATTTT

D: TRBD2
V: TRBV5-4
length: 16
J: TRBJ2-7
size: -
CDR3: CASSLAGGRSQLKQYF
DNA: TGTGCCAGCAGCTTGGCCGGCGGGAGGTCCCAGTTGAAGCAGTACTTC

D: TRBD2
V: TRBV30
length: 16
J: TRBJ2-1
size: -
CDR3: CAWSFGTISSYNEQFF
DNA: TGTGCCTGGAGCTTCGGGACTATCAGCTCCTACAATGAGCAGTTCTTC

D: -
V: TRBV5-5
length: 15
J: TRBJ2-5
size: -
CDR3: CASSLSPHSQETQYF
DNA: TGTGCCAGCAGCTTGAGTCCCCACAGCCAAGAGACCCAGTACTTC

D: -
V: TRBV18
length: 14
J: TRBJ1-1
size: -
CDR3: CASSAAQGGTEAFF
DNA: TGTGCCAGCTCAGCAGCTCAGGGTGGTACTGAAGCTTTCTTT

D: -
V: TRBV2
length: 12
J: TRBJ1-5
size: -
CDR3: CASQGGNQPQHF
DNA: TGTGCCAGCCAGGGTGGCAATCAGCCCCAGCATTTT

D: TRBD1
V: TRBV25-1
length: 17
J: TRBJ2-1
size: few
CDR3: CASSDWDRAGSYNEQFF
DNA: TGTGCCAGCAGTGATTGGGACAGGGCGGGCTCCTACAATGAGCAGTTCTTC

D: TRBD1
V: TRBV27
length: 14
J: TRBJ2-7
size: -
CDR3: CASSSPGTAYEQYF
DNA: TGTGCCAGCAGCTCCCCCGGGACAGCCTACGAGCAGTACTTC

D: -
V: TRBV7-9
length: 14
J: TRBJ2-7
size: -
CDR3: CASSITGTPREQYF
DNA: TGTGCCAGCAGCATAACCGGGACACCACGCGAGCAGTACTTC

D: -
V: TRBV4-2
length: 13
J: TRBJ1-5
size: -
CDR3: CASSPEGSQPQHF
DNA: TGTGCCAGCAGCCCGGAGGGGTCACAGCCCCAGCATTTT

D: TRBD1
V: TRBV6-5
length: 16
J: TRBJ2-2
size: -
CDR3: CASSSQGTGHTGELFF
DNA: TGTGCCAGCAGTTCCCAGGGGACAGGGCACACCGGGGAGCTGTTTTTT

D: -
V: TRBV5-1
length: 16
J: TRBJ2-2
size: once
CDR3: CASSFDRKANTGELFF
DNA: TGCGCCAGCAGCTTTGACAGGAAAGCGAACACCGGGGAGCTGTTTTTT

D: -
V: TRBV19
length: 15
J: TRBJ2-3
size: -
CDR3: CASTPGTTSTDTQYF
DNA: TGTGCCAGTACCCCCGGGACAACTAGCACAGATACGCAGTATTTT

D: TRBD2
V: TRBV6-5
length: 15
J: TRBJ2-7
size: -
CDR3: CASSSHAGGSYEQYF
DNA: TGTGCCAGCAGTTCACATGCGGGAGGGTCCTACGAGCAGTACTTC